A single sample gave rise to the 26 T cell receptor beta chains below, sequenced in a study of CD8 T cells in ankylosing spondylitis. Using its own MiXCR run on the 5' RACE reads, TCRdb lists one record per CDR3 protein. This sample carries 270,000 or so distinct CDR3 sequences, about 18% of them seen once, and the ten largest clones take about a third. The sample taken for sequencing was blood, either unsorted or a sorted T cell fraction (not recorded which). The receptors shown here come from a male donor with ankylosing spondylitis or in good health (not recorded which).

This clonotype was seen repeatedly, ten times or more. J is TRBJ2-7 and V is TRBV10-3; 11 bases are a match to TRBD1. From germline, CDR1 is ENHRY and CDR2 SYGVKD. Trimming removed 8 bases from V and 0 bases from J; junction bases left unmatched: 3. The CDR3 loop spans 14 amino acids. CDR3 region: CAIRGQGDSYEQYF. CDR3 bases: TGTGCCATCCGGGGACAGGGGGACTCCTACGAGCAGTACTTC.

As DNA, the CDR3 is TGTGCCAGCAGCGTGAGGGACGAAAAGACCCAGTACTTC. Its translation: CASSVRDEKTQYF. The chain carries TRBV9 and TRBJ2-5; TRBD1 or TRBD2 may be the D gene (5 bases each). Germline values: CDR1 SGDLS, CDR2 YYNGEE. CDR3 length equals 13 residues. V gave up 2 bases and J gave up 6 bases, with 11 bases separating them.

This clonotype was seen ten or more times. The V call is TRBV7-3, the J call TRBJ2-3; 9 nucleotides agree with TRBD2. J gave up 3 bases and V 2 bases, and 12 bases lay outside the gene matches. Germline V gene sequence: CDR1 SGHTA, CDR2 FQGTGA. This CDR3 has 18 amino acids. The CDR3 region is CASSLDPPLAGSTDTQYF. CDR3 in DNA: TGTGCCAGCAGCTTAGATCCCCCCCTAGCGGGATCTACAGATACGCAGTATTTT.

The rearrangement links TRBV29-1 to TRBJ2-1; 10 bases line up with TRBD1. Germline trimming cut 7 bases from V and 9 bases from J; bases unmatched to any gene: 15. The CDR3 consists of 15 residues. From germline, CDR1 is SQVTM and CDR2 ANQGSEA. The CDR3 coding sequence is TGCAGCGCCCAGTATGACAGGGGGCGCCCCGGTGAGCAGTTCTTC. Its translation: CSAQYDRGRPGEQFF.

This clonotype was observed a handful of times. The V gene is TRBV27, the J gene TRBJ2-1; TRBD1 or TRBD2 may be the D gene (6 bases each). Germline CDR1 and CDR2: MNHEY and SMNVEV (reference sequence). The CDR3 loop spans 13 amino acids. Trimming pared 5 bases from V and 8 bases from J, leaving 13 bases between. CDR3 DNA sequence: TGTGCCAGCAGTCCCGGAGGGGGGTATGAGCAGTTCTTC. Amino acids: CASSPGGGYEQFF.

This clonotype was seen only a few times. DNA of the CDR3: TGTGCCAGCAGCCCAACTTCCGTAGACCCGCGGGAGACCCAGTACTTC. This codes for CASSPTSVDPRETQYF. The chain is built from TRBV7-8 and TRBJ2-5; D not certain. Germline V gene sequence: CDR1 SGHVS, CDR2 FQNEAQ. Between the trimmed V and J ends, which lost 5 bases and 5 bases, there was a span of 21 bases. This CDR3 comprises 16 residues.

This clonotype came up a few times. V usage is TRBV11-2 and J usage is TRBJ2-1, with unresolved D. V lost 0 bases and J lost 3, with 15 bases in between. Per the germline V gene, CDR1 is SGHAT and CDR2 is FQNNGV. The CDR3 has 17 residues. The CDR3: CASSLESWGIYYNEQFF. CDR3 coding DNA: TGTGCCAGCAGCTTAGAGAGTTGGGGTATTTACTACAATGAGCAGTTCTTC.

The J gene is TRBJ2-7, the V gene TRBV10-1; possibly TRBD2 for D (6 bases). V lost 3 bases to trimming and J lost 2 bases, with 11 bases between them. The CDR3 covers 14 residues. Germline V CDR1 and CDR2: WNHNN, SYGVQD (reference sequence). Written as DNA, the CDR3 is TGCGCCAGCAGTGATTTAGCGGACCCCTACGAGCAGTACTTC. As protein: CASSDLADPYEQYF.

The chain uses TRBV27 and TRBJ2-5; D is possibly TRBD2 (5 bases). This CDR3 comprises 19 residues. V shed 4 bases and J shed 0 bases, with 24 bases lying between them. Germline lookup yields CDR1 MNHEY and CDR2 SMNVEV (reference sequence). This chain's CDR3 is CASSSTLGWVGAYQETQYF. CDR3 nucleotide sequence: TGTGCCAGCAGTTCGACGCTTGGTTGGGTGGGAGCGTACCAAGAGACCCAGTACTTC.

In this sample, this clonotype turned up many times. The chain links TRBV5-1 to TRBJ2-7, with D possibly being TRBD2 (5 bases). Germline loops: CDR1 SGHRS, CDR2 YFSETQ. The CDR3 runs to 13 residues. Between the trimmed V and J ends, which lost 6 bases and 5 bases, there was a span of 15 bases. CDR3 sequence: CASMGSPGDEQYF. The CDR3 nucleotides are TGCGCCAGCATGGGATCCCCCGGGGACGAGCAGTACTTC.

The rearrangement joins TRBV19 to TRBJ2-1; D gene uncertain. This CDR3 contains 15 residues. V was pared by 3 bases and J by 8 bases, with 17 bases between. Germline CDR1 LNHDA, CDR2 SQIVND (reference sequence). The CDR3 region is CASSILPLELDEQFF. DNA of the CDR3: TGTGCCAGTAGTATCCTGCCCCTGGAGCTCGATGAGCAGTTCTTC.

The chain is built from TRBV19 and TRBJ1-1; 7 positions match TRBD1. Germline V CDR1 and CDR2: LNHDA, SQIVND (reference sequence). CDR3 length equals 16 residues. The V and J ends lost 4 bases and 4 bases, in that order; junction bases with no gene match: 12. This CDR3 reads CASSRATGVEGTEAFF. DNA for the CDR3: TGTGCCAGTAGTAGAGCCACAGGGGTTGAGGGCACTGAAGCTTTCTTT.

This clonotype was found a few times. This chain connects TRBV7-3 to TRBJ2-3; no reliable D call. Germline-derived CDR1 and CDR2 are SGHTA and FQGTGA. The V gene lost 5 bases and the J gene lost 3 bases, with 15 bases spanning the gap. The CDR3 contains 15 residues. The CDR3 sequence: CASSHSVRDTDTQYF. DNA of the CDR3: TGTGCCAGCAGCCACTCGGTACGAGATACAGATACGCAGTATTTT.

The V and J genes are TRBV12-3 or TRBV12-4 and TRBJ2-7; 7 positions match TRBD1. The trim removed 6 bases at V and 2 bases at J, leaving 7 bases unmatched. This CDR3 region has 14 residues. The CDR3 reads CASSGQEPPYEQYF. CDR3 sequence (DNA): TGTGCCAGCAGCGGACAGGAGCCGCCCTACGAGCAGTACTTC.

This clonotype was counted between two and nine times. The rearrangement uses TRBV10-3 and TRBJ2-7; TRBD1 matches 9 bases. There are 15 residues in the CDR3. Germline CDR1 is ENHRY and CDR2 is SYGVKD. V was pared by 0 bases and J by 7 bases, with 7 bases of the junction left unmatched. CDR3 protein: CAISESWTGAWEQYF. The CDR3 nucleotides are TGTGCCATCAGTGAGTCCTGGACAGGGGCATGGGAGCAGTACTTC.

This clonotype has only a few counts. The gene calls are TRBV29-1 and TRBJ2-7; the D gene is possibly TRBD2 (7 bases). The germline V and J ends were trimmed by 5 bases and 6 bases, with 11 bases remaining between them. From germline, CDR1 is SQVTM and CDR2 ANQGSEA. The CDR3 spans 11 residues. For the CDR3, the DNA is TGCAGCGTTTCAGGGGAGGGCGAGCAGTACTTC. It is translated as CSVSGEGEQYF.

This clonotype appeared a few times. V usage is TRBV5-1 and J usage is TRBJ2-7; either TRBD1 or TRBD2 may fit D (6 bases each). Germline assignment: CDR1 SGHRS and CDR2 YFSETQ. Trimming removed 5 bases from V and 4 bases from J, with 22 bases in between. The CDR3 has 16 amino acids. Written as DNA, the CDR3 is TGCGCCAGCAGTAGGGGGGTCCACAGCGAGCCATACGAGCAGTACTTC. Translating it yields CASSRGVHSEPYEQYF.

The V call is TRBV11-1, the J call TRBJ2-7; 7 bases match TRBD2. CDR1 and CDR2 from the germline V gene are SGHAT and FQDESV (reference sequence). Trimming at V came to 5 bases and at J to 12 bases, leaving 16 bases not matched to a gene. This CDR3 is 14 amino acids long. The CDR3 nucleotides read TGTGCCAGCAGCCCCTCGGGGGGAAGGACTAATACGTACTTC. Its protein product is CASSPSGGRTNTYF.

Notes on this clonotype: This may arise from a read error, as a much more abundant clone is one base away. J is TRBJ2-3 and V is TRBV7-8; D not certain. The CDR3 has 15 amino acids. V was trimmed by 4 bases and J by 2 bases, leaving 13 bases between them. Looked up from germline, CDR1 is SGHVS and CDR2 is FQNEAQ. CDR3 sequence reads: CASSSDPQFTDTQYF. CDR3 coding DNA: TGTGCCAGCAGCTCGGACCCCCAATTCACAGATACGCAGTATTTT.

This clonotype was recorded at least ten times. The chain carries TRBV6-1 and TRBJ2-5; 8 bases align to TRBD2. The J segment lost 5 bases and the V segment lost 7 bases, leaving 15 bases of the junction unmatched. The CDR3 spans 16 residues. Looked up from germline, CDR1 is MNHNS and CDR2 is SASEGT. The CDR3 DNA sequence: TGTGCCAGCACCCCTACCCCAAGCGGGAGTGGGGAGACCCAGTACTTC. Its protein is CASTPTPSGSGETQYF.

This clonotype was counted once. The V and J genes are TRBV21-1 and TRBJ1-3; the DNA was not used to check the table's D call, TRBD1. TRBV21-1 is marked as a pseudogene. CDR3 length: 16 residues. CDR3 in DNA: TGTGCCAGCAGCGAAGTACAGGGGAGCTCTGGAAACACCATATATTTT. Its protein product is CASSEVQGSSGNTIYF.

This clonotype was counted once. The genes are TRBV7-2 and TRBJ2-1; D remains ambiguous. Trimming cost V 2 bases and J 0 bases, with 14 bases left between them. Germline V CDR1 and CDR2: SGHTA, FQGNSA. The CDR3 consists of 17 residues. For the CDR3, the DNA is TGTGCCAGCAGCTTAAATTTCGGGTTTCCCTCCTACAATGAGCAGTTCTTC. It translates to CASSLNFGFPSYNEQFF.

This clonotype has a handful of counts. The chain recombines TRBV27 with TRBJ2-1; a possible D gene is TRBD1 (5 bases). This CDR3 region has 13 residues. The V end lost 3 bases, the J end lost 7 bases, and 10 bases lay between the germline ends. CDR1 and CDR2 (germline): MNHEY, SMNVEV (reference sequence). The CDR3 nucleotides read TGTGCCAGCAGTTTCAGGGTCGCTAATGAGCAGTTCTTC. Its translation is CASSFRVANEQFF.

V gene TRBV4-2 combines with J gene TRBJ2-7, with a weak D call TRBD2 (5 bases). The V gene lost 4 bases and the J gene lost 2 bases, with 18 bases spanning the gap. This CDR3 is built from 16 residues. Germline V CDR1 and CDR2: LGHNA, YNFKEQ. The DNA of the CDR3 is TGTGCCAGCAGCCGGGGAGCCAACTATGCCACCTACGAGCAGTACTTC. The encoded protein is CASSRGANYATYEQYF.

V is TRBV4-2 and J is TRBJ2-7, with D possibly matching TRBD2 (6 bases). Germline assignment: CDR1 LGHNA and CDR2 YNFKEQ. The V and J ends lost 4 bases and 5 bases respectively, with 24 bases between them. This CDR3 region has 17 residues. The CDR3 nucleotides read TGTGCCAGCAGCCGAGAGGGGATCGGGACTCCCGTCCACGAGCAGTACTTC. Residues: CASSREGIGTPVHEQYF.

There are many counts of this clonotype. The chain combines TRBV7-8 with TRBJ2-7; D uncertain. The germline CDR1 and CDR2 sequences are SGHVS and FQNEAQ. V lost 2 bases, J lost 4 bases, and 15 bases lay in between. The CDR3 totals 15 residues. The CDR3 loop is CASSLSRGLGYEQYF. The CDR3, as DNA: TGTGCCAGCAGCTTATCCCGAGGTCTAGGGTACGAGCAGTACTTC.